The 13 T cell receptor beta chains presented below share a single source sample, sequenced in a study of shared clonotypes between healthy human individuals. The table came from immunoSEQ multiplex PCR; TCRdb's copy has only in-frame clones and leaves some out. The sample carries over a million clones, roughly 70% recorded once. Sequencing was carried out using memory CD4+ T cells sorted from blood. The subset is: CD45RA-negative fraction. Receptors originate from a man in his late teens or twenties in good health.

The chain has TRBV5-4 and TRBJ2-6, with 7 bases matching TRBD1. CDR1 SGHNT and CDR2 YYREEE come from the germline V gene (reference sequence). The J segment lost 12 bases and the V segment lost 4 bases, leaving 10 bases of the junction unmatched. This CDR3 has 14 residues. Here the CDR3 reads CASSAPQGPSVLTF. In DNA, the CDR3 is TGTGCCAGCAGCGCCCCACAGGGGCCGTCCGTCCTGACTTTC.

This rearrangement joins TRBV30 to TRBJ2-3, with TRBD2 matching 14 bases. The CDR3 length is 16 residues. Trimming took 3 bases from V and 5 from J; bases not matched to a gene: 7. CDR1 is GTSNPN, CDR2 SVGIG, per germline (reference sequence). The chain's CDR3 is CAWSIGTSGGKDTQYF. CDR3 coding DNA: TGTGCCTGGAGCATCGGGACTAGCGGGGGCAAAGATACGCAGTATTTT. The full variable domain, with the rest looked up from reference TRBV30 and TRBJ2-3, is SQTIHQWPATLVQPVGSPLSLECTVEGTSNPNLYWYRQAAGRGLQLLFYSVGIGQISSEVPQNLSASRPQDRQFILSSKKLLLSDSGFYLCAWSIGTSGGKDTQYFGPGTRLTVL.

The chain carries TRBV6-1 and TRBJ1-5; possible D gene TRBD1, 5 bases. Germline loops: CDR1 MNHNS, CDR2 SASEGT. V was cut by 5 bases and J by 11 bases, with 16 bases left in between. CDR3 length: 13 amino acids. The CDR3 DNA is TGTGCCAGCAGTCATGACAGTCCTCGGACCCAGCATTTT. Translation gives CASSHDSPRTQHF.

This clone showed up just once. The chain uses TRBV6-9 and TRBJ2-5; a possible D gene is TRBD2 (5 bases). The V and J ends lost 7 bases and 6 bases respectively, with 9 bases between them. Germline values: CDR1 MNHGY, CDR2 SVAAGI. The CDR3 contains 11 residues. The CDR3 sequence is CASTTGKTQYF. Here the CDR3 DNA reads TGTGCCAGCACAACGGGGAAGACCCAGTACTTC.

This clone was picked up a small number of times. The chain joins TRBV28 to TRBJ2-7; D remains ambiguous. Trimming removed 2 bases from V and 4 bases from J, with 15 bases in between. Germline V gene data show CDR1 as MDHEN and CDR2 as SYDVKM. The CDR3 is 15 amino acids. The CDR3 spells CASSLAAASLYEQYF. CDR3 bases: TGTGCCAGCAGTTTAGCGGCAGCCTCTCTGTACGAGCAGTACTTC.

This clone was counted only a few times. The V call is TRBV5-1, the J call TRBJ1-1, with 7 bases fitting TRBD1. This CDR3 region has 14 residues. Germline CDR1 and CDR2: SGHRS and YFSETQ. With V trimmed by 4 bases and J by 1 base, 4 bases remained unmatched. The CDR3 DNA reads TGCGCCAGCAGCCGCGGACAGGAGAACACTGAAGCTTTCTTT. Amino acid sequence: CASSRGQENTEAFF.

V usage is TRBV6-5 and J usage is TRBJ2-5; a possible D gene is TRBD1 (7 bases). The CDR3 loop spans 14 amino acids. The ends were cut back, 6 bases at V and 5 bases at J, with 16 bases in the middle. Germline assignment: CDR1 MNHEY and CDR2 SVGAGI. The chain's CDR3 is CASSRISGGETQYF. The CDR3 nucleotides read TGTGCCAGCAGCCGGATTTCAGGGGGGGAGACCCAGTACTTC.

The rearrangement joins TRBV5-6 to TRBJ1-2; D ambiguous. The ends were cut back, 2 bases at V and 5 bases at J, with 7 bases in the middle. Germline CDR1 and CDR2: SGHDT and YYEEEE. The CDR3 loop spans 12 amino acids. Written as DNA, the CDR3 is TGTGCCAGCAGCTTAACGGATTATGGCTACACCTTC. This translates into CASSLTDYGYTF.

The gene calls are TRBV21-1 and TRBJ1-4. TRBV21-1 is a pseudogene locus. CDR3 length: 15 residues. This CDR3 is CAARRSLDPEEKLFF. CDR3 in DNA: TGTGCCGCCCGTCGCTCTTTGGACCCGGAGGAAAAACTGTTTTTT.

The chain couples TRBV11-2 to TRBJ2-7; TRBD1 aligns across 7 bases. The CDR3 extends over 14 amino acids. In germline, CDR1 is SGHAT, CDR2 FQNNGV. The trim removed 5 bases at V and 9 bases at J, leaving 13 bases unmatched. DNA for the CDR3: TGTGCCAGCAGCCACGCGAAGACAGGGAGCCTGCAGTACTTC. This sequence encodes CASSHAKTGSLQYF.

V gene TRBV2 combines with J gene TRBJ2-6; D is uncertain. The V gene lost 6 bases and the J gene lost 1 base, with 7 bases spanning the gap. This CDR3 comprises 14 residues. Germline-derived CDR1 and CDR2 are SNHLY and FYNNEI. CDR3 DNA sequence: TGTGCCAGCAGAGCACAGTCTGGGGCCAACGTCCTGACTTTC. Amino acid sequence: CASRAQSGANVLTF.

Notes on this clone: Other DNA sequences in the sample encode the same CDR3. This chain's CDR3 is CASSPGTGKGNTEAFF. The CDR3 nucleotides are TGTGCCAGCAGCCCCGGGACAGGGAAGGGGAACACTGAAGCTTTCTTT. The rearrangement joins TRBV7-8 to TRBJ1-1; TRBD1 aligns across 9 bases. This CDR3 spans 16 amino acids. Germline V gene lookup returns CDR1 SGHVS and CDR2 FQNEAQ. Trimming took 5 bases from V and 1 from J; bases not matched to a gene: 8.

The CDR3 DNA is TGTGCCAGCAGGACTAGCGGGAAAAACATTCAGTACTTC. This codes for CASRTSGKNIQYF. The chain couples TRBV6-1 to TRBJ2-4; 10 bases fit TRBD2. The junction had 0 bases not matched to a gene; V was cut back by 6 bases and J by 4 bases. Germline CDR1 MNHNS, CDR2 SASEGT. This CDR3 spans 13 amino acids.